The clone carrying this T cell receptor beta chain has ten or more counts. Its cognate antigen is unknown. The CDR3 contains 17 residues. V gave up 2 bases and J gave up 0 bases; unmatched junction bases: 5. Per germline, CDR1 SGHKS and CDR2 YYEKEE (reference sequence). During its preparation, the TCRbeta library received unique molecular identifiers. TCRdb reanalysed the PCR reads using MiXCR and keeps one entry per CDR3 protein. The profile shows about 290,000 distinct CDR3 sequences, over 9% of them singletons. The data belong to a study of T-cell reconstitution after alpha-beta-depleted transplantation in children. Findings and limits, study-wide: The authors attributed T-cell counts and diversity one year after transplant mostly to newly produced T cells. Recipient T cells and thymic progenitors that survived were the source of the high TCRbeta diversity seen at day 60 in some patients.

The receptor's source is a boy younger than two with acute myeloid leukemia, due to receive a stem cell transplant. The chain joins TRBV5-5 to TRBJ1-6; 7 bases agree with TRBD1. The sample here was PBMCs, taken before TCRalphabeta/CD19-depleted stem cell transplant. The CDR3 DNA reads TGTGCCAGCAGCTTCGGGACAGTGCTCTCCTATAATTCACCCCTCCACTTT. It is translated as CASSFGTVLSYNSPLHF.